A single sample is the source of the 25 T cell receptor beta chains below, sequenced in a study of T-cell reconstitution after alpha-beta-depleted transplantation in children listed by TCRdb under 2016. Library method: PCR. The instrument was an Illumina HiSeq 2500. To normalize quantification of the TCRbeta repertoire, the TCR libraries were built with molecular barcoding that relied on unique molecular identifiers. The public reads were run again by TCRdb, first through fastp at Q25 and then through MiXCR, and only productive beta chains were kept. One record per CDR3 amino acid sequence lists the most common genes and DNA. The sample table contains some 520,000 distinct CDR3 sequences; only one count was recorded for over 25% of them. The ten largest clones represent 2.4% of the sample. Sequencing was performed on PBMCs from the stem cell graft donor, taken from the stem cell graft. The origin of the receptors is a human donor who donated a stem cell graft to a child with aplastic anemia.

The genes are TRBV2 and TRBJ2-7, with no clear D. This CDR3 has 14 residues. Germline values: CDR1 SNHLY, CDR2 FYNNEI. V was pared by 0 bases and J by 6 bases, with 12 bases between. CDR3 nucleotides: TGTGCCAGCAGTGAAGCGGGGTTCCCCGGCGAGCAGTACTTC. This translates into CASSEAGFPGEQYF.

The chain joins TRBV11-2 to TRBJ2-1; TRBD2 agrees at 9 bases. V dropped 3 bases and J dropped 7; count of bases not matched to a gene: 13. Germline V gene sequence: CDR1 SGHAT, CDR2 FQNNGV. The CDR3 is 17 amino acids. The CDR3 spells CASSFSKLAGVVNEQFF. For the CDR3, the DNA is TGTGCCAGCAGCTTCTCCAAACTAGCGGGTGTTGTTAATGAGCAGTTCTTC.

This clonotype was seen only a few times. The chain is built from TRBV5-1 and TRBJ2-1; 9 positions match TRBD2. This CDR3 is 15 amino acids long. With 0 bases clipped from V and 6 bases from J, the junction kept 4 bases outside the gene matches. The germline gives CDR1 SGHRS, CDR2 YFSETQ. The CDR3: CASSLVSGRGNEQFF. The CDR3 DNA follows: TGCGCCAGCAGCTTGGTTAGCGGGAGAGGCAATGAGCAGTTCTTC. Supplemented by reference TRBV5-1 and TRBJ2-1, the full variable domain reads KAGVTQTPRYLIKTRGQQVTLSCSPISGHRSVSWYQQTPGQGLQFLFEYFSETQRNKGNFPGRFSGRQFSNSRSEMNVSTLELGDSALYLCASSLVSGRGNEQFFGPGTRLTVL.

This clonotype has a handful of counts. The chain combines TRBV5-1 with TRBJ1-6, with no clear D. The ends were cut back, 4 bases at V and 1 base at J, with 9 bases in the middle. The CDR3 is 15 amino acids. The germline gives CDR1 SGHRS, CDR2 YFSETQ. The CDR3 DNA is TGCGCCAGCAGCCTTGACGTTTCCTATAATTCACCCCTCCACTTT. Translated: CASSLDVSYNSPLHF. Filled out from reference TRBV5-1 and TRBJ1-6, the complete variable domain reads KAGVTQTPRYLIKTRGQQVTLSCSPISGHRSVSWYQQTPGQGLQFLFEYFSETQRNKGNFPGRFSGRQFSNSRSEMNVSTLELGDSALYLCASSLDVSYNSPLHFGNGTRLTVT.

This clonotype appeared many times. The chain joins TRBV24-1 to TRBJ2-2, with D maybe TRBD1 (5 bases). Germline lookup yields CDR1 KGHDR and CDR2 SFDVKD. V was shortened by 1 base and J by 3 bases, with 5 bases between the two germline ends. The CDR3 covers 14 residues. Here the CDR3 DNA reads TGTGCCACCAGTGATTTCAGGGACACCGGGGAGCTGTTTTTT. Amino acid sequence: CATSDFRDTGELFF.

Ten or more counts support this clonotype. V and J are TRBV7-2 and TRBJ2-6; tentatively, D is TRBD1 or TRBD2 (6 bases each). The CDR3 length is 15 residues. Germline CDR1 SGHTA, CDR2 FQGNSA. The V and J ends lost 9 bases and 4 bases respectively, with 16 bases between them. The DNA for the CDR3 is TGTGCCAGTTGGAGTAGGGGGGCCGGGGCCAACGTCCTGACTTTC. This translates into CASWSRGAGANVLTF.

The chain carries TRBV7-2 and TRBJ2-3, with a possible D match to TRBD1 (5 bases). The CDR3 extends over 15 amino acids. The germline V gene encodes CDR1 SGHTA and CDR2 FQGNSA. V was pared by 5 bases and J by 4 bases, with 16 bases between. The DNA for the CDR3 is TGTGCCAGCAGCCCGCCCTTTATAGGGGCAGATACGCAGTATTTT. This encodes CASSPPFIGADTQYF.

The chain couples TRBV5-1 to TRBJ2-7; D uncertain. The CDR3 loop spans 14 amino acids. V dropped 2 bases and J dropped 0 bases, with 9 bases sitting between them. The germline V gene encodes CDR1 SGHRS and CDR2 YFSETQ. DNA of the CDR3: TGCGCCAGCAGCTTCCAGGACCCCTCCTACGAGCAGTACTTC. This sequence encodes CASSFQDPSYEQYF.

V and J are TRBV11-2 and TRBJ2-1, with 12 positions matching TRBD2. Trimming took 1 base from V and 5 from J; bases not matched to a gene: 6. The CDR3 has 17 amino acids. CDR1 SGHAT and CDR2 FQNNGV come from the germline V gene. The CDR3 protein is CASSLGVLAGGDNEQFF. In nucleotides, the CDR3 is TGTGCCAGCAGCTTAGGGGTCCTAGCGGGAGGGGACAATGAGCAGTTCTTC.

This clonotype has just a few counts. The V call is TRBV5-1, the J call TRBJ1-1; D is possibly TRBD1 (5 bases). CDR3 length: 16 amino acids. Trimming cost V 4 bases and J 1 base, with 17 bases left between them. Germline CDR1 is SGHRS and CDR2 is YFSETQ. The CDR3 DNA is TGCGCCAGCAGCCCTACCGCTGGGACGGGGAACACTGAAGCTTTCTTT. It codes for CASSPTAGTGNTEAFF. The full variable domain, its missing parts supplied by reference TRBV5-1 and TRBJ1-1, is KAGVTQTPRYLIKTRGQQVTLSCSPISGHRSVSWYQQTPGQGLQFLFEYFSETQRNKGNFPGRFSGRQFSNSRSEMNVSTLELGDSALYLCASSPTAGTGNTEAFFGQGTRLTVV.

CDR3 nucleotides: TGTGCCAGCAGCACCCGGGGGGGCCACACTGAAGCTTTCTTT. Amino acids: CASSTRGGHTEAFF. This chain joins TRBV7-2 and TRBJ1-1; possibly TRBD1 for D (6 bases). Trimming took 5 bases from V and 3 from J, leaving 13 bases between them. Germline CDR1 and CDR2: SGHTA and FQGNSA. This CDR3 comprises 14 residues.

The CDR3 region has the DNA TGCGCCAGCAGCTTGGTAGCGGGAGAGATCACCGGGGAGCTGTTTTTT. The encoded protein is CASSLVAGEITGELFF. The chain links TRBV5-1 to TRBJ2-2, with TRBD2 matching 9 bases. Losses at the gene ends were 0 bases for V and 4 bases for J; bases not matched to a gene: 4. Germline assignment: CDR1 SGHRS and CDR2 YFSETQ. There are 16 residues in the CDR3. Full variable domain (remainder filled in from reference TRBV5-1 and TRBJ2-2): KAGVTQTPRYLIKTRGQQVTLSCSPISGHRSVSWYQQTPGQGLQFLFEYFSETQRNKGNFPGRFSGRQFSNSRSEMNVSTLELGDSALYLCASSLVAGEITGELFFGEGSRLTVL.

This clonotype was picked up a small number of times. J is TRBJ1-1 and V is TRBV7-2, with unresolved D. This CDR3 comprises 13 residues. V was pared by 5 bases and J by 0 bases, with 7 bases between. The germline V gene has CDR1 SGHTA and CDR2 FQGNSA. The CDR3 here is CASSRDLNTEAFF. CDR3 in DNA: TGTGCCAGCAGCCGTGACCTGAACACTGAAGCTTTCTTT.

This clonotype was detected only a few times. The J gene is TRBJ2-1, the V gene TRBV20-1; D gene unclear. Trimming stripped 0 bases from V and 5 bases from J, with 11 bases between. Germline CDR1 is DFQATT and CDR2 is SNEGSKA (reference sequence). CDR3 length equals 14 residues. The CDR3 sequence: CSARDPRRDNEQFF. CDR3 nucleotides: TGCAGTGCTAGAGATCCGCGGAGAGACAATGAGCAGTTCTTC.

This rearrangement joins TRBV7-3 to TRBJ2-1; D is unclear. Per germline, CDR1 SGHTA and CDR2 FQGTGA. Deletions cut 1 base from V and 4 bases from J, with 8 bases between. The CDR3 spans 14 residues. The CDR3 reads CASSLSPSYNEQFF. CDR3 bases: TGTGCCAGCAGCTTAAGTCCTTCGTACAATGAGCAGTTCTTC. Filled out from reference TRBV7-3 and TRBJ2-1, the complete variable domain reads GAGVSQTPSNKVTEKGKYVELRCDPISGHTALYWYRQSLGQGPEFLIYFQGTGAADDSGLPNDRFFAVRPEGSVSTLKIQRTERGDSAVYLCASSLSPSYNEQFFGPGTRLTVL.

This clonotype was observed a handful of times. The rearrangement joins TRBV7-6 to TRBJ2-7; tentative D call: TRBD2 (6 bases). The CDR3 has 14 amino acids. V lost 5 bases, J lost 2 bases, and 13 bases lay in between. Germline CDR1 is SGHVS and CDR2 is FNYEAQ. DNA of the CDR3: TGTGCCAGCAGCATGGGACTGGCCGCCTACGAGCAGTACTTC. Protein product: CASSMGLAAYEQYF.

This clonotype was recorded at least ten times. This chain connects TRBV20-1 to TRBJ2-3; possibly TRBD1 for D (5 bases). CDR3 length: 15 residues. V was trimmed by 7 bases and J by 6 bases, leaving 23 bases between them. Germline V gene sequence: CDR1 DFQATT, CDR2 SNEGSKA (reference sequence). In nucleotides, the CDR3 is TGCAGTGGCTCTCCCTCGGCAGGGCTGAGGGATACGCAGTATTTT. Protein product: CSGSPSAGLRDTQYF.

This chain links TRBV29-1 with TRBJ2-1, with TRBD2 matching over 10 bases. There are 17 residues in the CDR3. The V gene end was trimmed by 8 bases and the J gene end by 5 bases; junction bases not matched to a gene: 18. Germline V gene lookup returns CDR1 SQVTM and CDR2 ANQGSEA. CDR3 loop: CSLWGNPAGGAHNEQFF. CDR3 coding DNA: TGCAGCTTATGGGGGAATCCAGCGGGAGGGGCTCACAATGAGCAGTTCTTC.

The genes are TRBV29-1 and TRBJ1-2; no reliable D call. Trimming shortened V by 1 base and J by 3 bases, and 12 bases separated the two germline ends. This CDR3 has 14 residues. Germline CDR1 SQVTM, CDR2 ANQGSEA. CDR3 nucleotide sequence: TGCAGCGTTGAAGCCGGTGACGTATACTATGGCTACACCTTC. This translates into CSVEAGDVYYGYTF.

V gene TRBV5-1 combines with J gene TRBJ2-7, with TRBD2 matching over 7 bases. This CDR3 contains 16 residues. V lost 0 bases, J lost 0 bases, and 6 bases stayed unmatched. Germline V CDR1 and CDR2: SGHRS, YFSETQ. The CDR3 DNA follows: TGCGCCAGCAGCTTGGGGGCGGGAGCCGGCTCCTACGAGCAGTACTTC. Protein: CASSLGAGAGSYEQYF.

This clonotype was observed a few times. The rearrangement uses TRBV9 and TRBJ2-1; 12 bases map to TRBD2. The CDR3 loop spans 16 amino acids. V shed 4 bases, J shed 10 bases, and the junction held 12 bases outside the gene matches. Germline CDR1 reads SGDLS; CDR2 reads YYNGEE. The CDR3 protein is CASSPGLAGASGEQFF. CDR3 coding DNA: TGTGCCAGCAGCCCGGGACTAGCGGGTGCCTCGGGGGAGCAGTTCTTC.

V gene TRBV10-3 combines with J gene TRBJ2-3, with D perhaps TRBD1 (5 bases). The length of the CDR3 is 15 residues. The V gene lost 2 bases and the J gene lost 2 bases, with 11 bases spanning the gap. The germline V gene encodes CDR1 ENHRY and CDR2 SYGVKD. The CDR3 protein is CAISERLQATDTQYF. The CDR3 bases are TGTGCCATCAGTGAGCGGTTACAGGCCACAGATACGCAGTATTTT.

This clonotype showed up just a few times. This chain links TRBV6-1 with TRBJ2-3, with D possibly matching TRBD1 (6 bases). V was trimmed by 7 bases and J by 2 bases, leaving 10 bases between them. The length of the CDR3 is 13 residues. Per the germline V gene, CDR1 is MNHNS and CDR2 is SASEGT. The CDR3 loop is CASIDRPTDTQYF. The CDR3 nucleotides read TGTGCCAGCATCGACAGGCCCACAGATACGCAGTATTTT.

The sample holds a few counts of this clonotype. The rearrangement joins TRBV5-1 to TRBJ2-3; 8 nucleotides align to TRBD2. Trimming removed 4 bases from V and 6 bases from J; junction bases left unmatched: 10. Germline assignment: CDR1 SGHRS and CDR2 YFSETQ. The CDR3 runs to 15 residues. The CDR3 loop reads CASSGGAGVGDTQYF. The DNA for the CDR3 is TGCGCCAGCAGCGGCGGAGCGGGAGTTGGCGATACGCAGTATTTT.

The chain is built from TRBV7-6 and TRBJ2-5; unclear D gene. Trimming removed 7 bases at V and 0 bases at J, with 15 bases between. The germline CDR1 and CDR2 sequences are SGHVS and FNYEAQ. The CDR3 runs to 15 residues. The CDR3 protein is CASILPECYQETQYF. CDR3 coding DNA: TGTGCCAGCATCCTGCCGGAGTGTTACCAAGAGACCCAGTACTTC. Full variable domain (rest looked up from reference TRBV7-6 and TRBJ2-5): GAGVSQSPRYKVTKRGQDVALRCDPISGHVSLYWYRQALGQGPEFLTYFNYEAQQDKSGLPNDRFSAERPEGSISTLTIQRTEQRDSAMYRCASILPECYQETQYFGPGTRLLVL.